One and the same sample provided the 25 T cell receptor beta chains below, sequenced in a study of cytomegalovirus exposure and HLA in healthy donors. The PCR contained 60 Vbeta and 13 Jbeta primers. TCRdb's table, derived via immunoSEQ multiplex PCR, lists solely in-frame clones and lacks some. The sample lists 100,000 or so clones; around 77% were seen once. The specimen sequenced was PBMCs. Receptor source: a man aged 30 to 45 in good health and CMV-seronegative.

This chain links TRBV27 with TRBJ2-7; D not certain. The CDR3 loop spans 16 amino acids. The germline V and J ends were trimmed by 3 bases and 2 bases, with 17 bases remaining between them. The germline V gene encodes CDR1 MNHEY and CDR2 SMNVEV (reference sequence). As DNA, the CDR3 is TGTGCCAGCAGTTTTTTACACTATGGCATCCCCTACGAGCAGTACTTC. Translated: CASSFLHYGIPYEQYF.

The chain has TRBV6-6 and TRBJ2-7, with a tentative D call TRBD1 (6 bases). This CDR3 spans 13 amino acids. V gave up 5 bases and J gave up 7 bases, with 15 bases separating them. Germline values: CDR1 MNHNY, CDR2 SVGAGI (reference sequence). The CDR3 here is CASSRQAEGEQYF. The CDR3 DNA sequence: TGTGCCAGCAGTAGACAGGCGGAAGGGGAGCAGTACTTC.

CDR3 amino acids: CASSLTGVSSRSGNTIYF. CDR3 coding DNA: TGCGCCAGCAGCTTGACGGGGGTCAGTTCAAGATCTGGAAACACCATATATTTT. The chain is built from TRBV5-1 and TRBJ1-3; D is possibly TRBD1 (5 bases). This CDR3 region has 18 residues. V was trimmed by 1 base and J by 1 base, leaving 18 bases between them. Germline V gives CDR1 SGHRS, CDR2 YFSETQ.

The rearrangement joins TRBV5-6 to TRBJ2-5; tentative D call: TRBD1 (5 bases). The germline V gene has CDR1 SGHDT and CDR2 YYEEEE. Trimming stripped 0 bases from V and 4 bases from J, with 16 bases between. There are 16 residues in the CDR3. The CDR3 nucleotides are TGTGCCAGCAGCTTGGGTCGCAGGAGAAGGGGAGAGACCCAGTACTTC. Translated: CASSLGRRRRGETQYF.

The rearrangement uses TRBV25-1 and TRBJ1-3; D uncertain. Per germline, CDR1 MGHDK and CDR2 SYGVNS. Trimming stripped 2 bases from V and 3 bases from J, with 8 bases between. There are 14 residues in the CDR3. The CDR3 DNA sequence: TGTGCCAGCAGTGAAGATCGGGTTGGAAACACCATATATTTT. Protein sequence: CASSEDRVGNTIYF.

This clone was observed a single time. The CDR3 DNA is TGTGCCAGCAGTGATGGGACAGGGTCTAATCAGCCCCAGCATTTT. Translation gives CASSDGTGSNQPQHF. V is TRBV6-6 and J is TRBJ1-5, with 9 bases that match TRBD1. V trimming: 5 bases; J trimming: 4 bases; junction bases outside the gene matches: 6. Germline V gene lookup returns CDR1 MNHNY and CDR2 SVGAGI (reference sequence). CDR3 length equals 15 residues.

The chain recombines TRBV25-1 with TRBJ2-7, with TRBD1 identical over 7 bases. V shed 4 bases, J shed 4 bases, and the junction held 7 bases outside the gene matches. The CDR3 has 14 amino acids. CDR1 and CDR2 from the germline V gene are MGHDK and SYGVNS. The CDR3 DNA reads TGTGCCAGCAGTGGTAGTCAGGGGGTTTACGAGCAGTACTTC. Encoded protein: CASSGSQGVYEQYF.

The CDR3 coding sequence is TGCGCCAGCAGTGAGTCGGGGAGGGAGACCCAGTACTTC. The encoded protein is CASSESGRETQYF. This chain uses TRBV10-2 with TRBJ2-5, with a tentative D call TRBD2 (6 bases). Trimming took 0 bases from V and 5 from J, leaving 7 bases between them. Germline CDR1 and CDR2: WSHSY and SAAADI. This CDR3 has 13 residues.

A remark on this clone: The sample has other DNA sequences that encode this CDR3 too. The rearrangement links TRBV15 to TRBJ1-4; D uncertain. CDR1 and CDR2 (germline): LNHNV, YYDKDF (reference sequence). The CDR3 covers 14 residues. The V end lost 1 base, the J end lost 6 bases, and 9 bases lay between the germline ends. The CDR3 here is CATSRVEGDEKLFF. The CDR3 nucleotides are TGTGCCACCAGCAGAGTGGAAGGAGATGAAAAACTGTTTTTT. The whole variable domain, remainder taken from reference TRBV15 and TRBJ1-4, is DAMVIQNPRYQVTQFGKPVTLSCSQTLNHNVMYWYQQKSSQAPKLLFHYYDKDFNNEADTPDNFQSRRPNTSFCFLDIRSPGLGDTAMYLCATSRVEGDEKLFFGSGTQLSVL.

This rearrangement joins TRBV28 to TRBJ2-7; TRBD1 aligns across 7 bases. This CDR3 has 14 amino acids. Germline CDR1 is MDHEN and CDR2 is SYDVKM. V shed 4 bases, J shed 7 bases, and the junction held 10 bases outside the gene matches. The CDR3 protein is CASSSSYRGWEQYF. CDR3 bases: TGTGCCAGCAGTTCCTCGTACAGGGGTTGGGAGCAGTACTTC.

This clone was picked up many times. The chain carries TRBV6-1 and TRBJ2-7; 10 positions agree with TRBD2. This CDR3 region has 15 residues. Looked up from germline, CDR1 is MNHNS and CDR2 is SASEGT. V shed 2 bases and J 1 base; nucleotides not matched to a gene: 2. The CDR3 DNA reads as TGTGCCAGCAGTGAACTAGCGGGAGCGTCCTACGAGCAGTACTTC. Its protein product is CASSELAGASYEQYF.

The chain uses TRBV5-8 and TRBJ2-5; 10 bases map to TRBD2. CDR1 and CDR2 (germline): SGHTS, YDEGEE. Trimming cost V 0 bases and J 1 base; bases outside gene matches: 0. This CDR3 contains 15 residues. The CDR3 reads CASSLGTSGQETQYF. As DNA, the CDR3 is TGTGCCAGCAGCTTGGGGACTAGCGGCCAAGAGACCCAGTACTTC.

The chain uses TRBV2 and TRBJ2-7; the D gene is possibly TRBD1 (6 bases). Germline V gives CDR1 SNHLY, CDR2 FYNNEI. The CDR3 contains 13 residues. V was shortened by 8 bases and J by 0 bases, with 11 bases between the two germline ends. The CDR3 region has the DNA TGTGCCAGCGGCCGGGACACCTCCTACGAGCAGTACTTC. Translation: CASGRDTSYEQYF.

The rearrangement joins TRBV6-1 to TRBJ1-5; a weak D match, TRBD1 (6 bases). The CDR3 contains 14 residues. The V end lost 7 bases, the J end lost 4 bases, and 14 bases lay between the germline ends. Germline CDR1 is MNHNS and CDR2 is SASEGT. The CDR3 sequence is CASTRHRDNQPQHF. DNA for the CDR3: TGTGCCAGCACTCGACACAGGGATAATCAGCCCCAGCATTTT.

This clone was detected only a few times. The CDR3 is CASSFMATGELFF. In DNA, the CDR3 is TGTGCCAGCAGCTTTATGGCTACCGGGGAGCTGTTTTTT. The rearrangement joins TRBV7-6 to TRBJ2-2; the D is unclear. This CDR3 has 13 residues. Trimming cost V 3 bases and J 5 bases, with 7 bases left between them. Germline V gene lookup returns CDR1 SGHVS and CDR2 FNYEAQ. Full variable domain (outside the CDR3, taken from reference TRBV7-6 and TRBJ2-2): GAGVSQSPRYKVTKRGQDVALRCDPISGHVSLYWYRQALGQGPEFLTYFNYEAQQDKSGLPNDRFSAERPEGSISTLTIQRTEQRDSAMYRCASSFMATGELFFGEGSRLTVL.

The V and J genes are TRBV19 and TRBJ1-2, with TRBD1 identical over 9 bases. CDR3 length equals 13 residues. In germline, CDR1 is LNHDA, CDR2 SQIVND (reference sequence). V trimming: 7 bases; J trimming: 4 bases; junction bases outside the gene matches: 4. The DNA of the CDR3 is TGTGCCAGTATGGACAGGGGAAGCTATGGCTACACCTTC. It translates to CASMDRGSYGYTF.

The chain uses TRBV29-1 and TRBJ2-7; 8 nucleotides match TRBD1. V lost 0 bases to trimming and J lost 7 bases; unmatched junction nucleotides: 11. CDR3 size: 15 residues. Germline V gene lookup returns CDR1 SQVTM and CDR2 ANQGSEA. For the CDR3, the DNA is TGCAGCGTTGAAGAGCCTGGACAGGGTCTCGGGGAGCAGTACTTC. Translating it yields CSVEEPGQGLGEQYF.

The chain employs TRBV6-6 and TRBJ2-7; TRBD2 is a possible D gene (5 bases). Trimming removed 8 bases at V and 3 bases at J, with 8 bases between. CDR3 length: 11 amino acids. Per germline, CDR1 MNHNY and CDR2 SVGAGI (reference sequence). CDR3 sequence (DNA): TGTGCCAGCGGCCGGGACTACGAGCAGTACTTC. As protein: CASGRDYEQYF.

The rearrangement uses TRBV30 and TRBJ1-1; D is unclear. Trimming shortened V by 3 bases and J by 2 bases, and 10 bases separated the two germline ends. Germline CDR1 is GTSNPN and CDR2 is SVGIG (reference sequence). CDR3 length: 13 residues. Here the CDR3 DNA reads TGTGCCTGGAGGGCTTCAGGAAACACTGAAGCTTTCTTT. Translating it yields CAWRASGNTEAFF.

This clone occurred a few times. The chain uses TRBV5-6 and TRBJ2-2; 8 positions agree with TRBD2. The V gene's germline CDR1 is SGHDT and CDR2 YYEEEE. The ends lost 2 bases at V and 4 bases at J; junction bases unmatched: 7. CDR3 length: 16 residues. The CDR3 region has the DNA TGTGCCAGCAGCTTAGGACTAGCCCGTTCCACCGGGGAGCTGTTTTTT. Its translation: CASSLGLARSTGELFF.

This sequence joins TRBV6-5 and TRBJ1-3; D gene ambiguous. Between the trimmed V and J ends, which lost 6 bases and 2 bases, there was a span of 8 bases. CDR1 is MNHEY, CDR2 SVGAGI, per germline. The CDR3 is 13 residues long. Written as DNA, the CDR3 is TGTGCCAGCAGGTCCGGGGCTGGAAACACCATATATTTT. The encoded protein is CASRSGAGNTIYF.

There are a few counts of this clone. The rearrangement uses TRBV6-5 and TRBJ1-5; 8 nucleotides align to TRBD1. The CDR3 extends over 15 amino acids. Germline assignment: CDR1 MNHEY and CDR2 SVGAGI. V lost 6 bases to trimming and J lost 2 bases; unmatched junction nucleotides: 6. The CDR3 DNA reads as TGTGCCAGCAGACCCGGACAGGGCGGCAATCAGCCCCAGCATTTT. It translates to CASRPGQGGNQPQHF.

The V gene is TRBV28, the J gene TRBJ1-6; no clear D. This CDR3 is 12 amino acids long. CDR1 and CDR2 from the germline V gene are MDHEN and SYDVKM. V dropped 10 bases and J dropped 13 bases, with 17 bases sitting between them. The CDR3 coding sequence is TGTGCCACCAAACCCCCCAGTTTGCCCCTCCACTTT. Its translation: CATKPPSLPLHF.

The genes are TRBV6-4 and TRBJ1-5; D remains ambiguous. Trimming took off 5 bases at V and 0 bases at J, with 5 bases between the two ends. This CDR3 comprises 13 residues. From germline, CDR1 is MRHNA and CDR2 SNTAGT. The chain's CDR3 is CASSINSNQPQHF. Here the CDR3 DNA reads TGTGCCAGCAGTATTAATAGCAATCAGCCCCAGCATTTT.

The rearrangement links TRBV18 to TRBJ2-7; D is perhaps TRBD1 (6 bases). The CDR3 consists of 14 residues. Germline V gene data show CDR1 as KGHSH and CDR2 as LQKENI. Trimming shortened V by 8 bases and J by 2 bases, and 16 bases separated the two germline ends. The CDR3 here is CASTNGQRTYEQYF. CDR3 DNA: TGTGCCAGCACGAACGGACAGAGAACCTACGAGCAGTACTTC.